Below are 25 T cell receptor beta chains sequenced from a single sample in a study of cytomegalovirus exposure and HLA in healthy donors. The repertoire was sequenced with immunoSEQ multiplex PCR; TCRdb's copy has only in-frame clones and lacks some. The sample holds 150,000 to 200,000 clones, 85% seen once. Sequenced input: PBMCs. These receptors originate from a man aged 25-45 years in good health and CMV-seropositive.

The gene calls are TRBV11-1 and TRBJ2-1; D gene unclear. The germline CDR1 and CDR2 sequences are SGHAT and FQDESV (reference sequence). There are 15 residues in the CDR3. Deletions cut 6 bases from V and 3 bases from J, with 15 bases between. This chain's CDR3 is CASSNTERGYNEQFF. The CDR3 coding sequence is TGTGCCAGCAGTAACACGGAAAGAGGCTACAATGAGCAGTTCTTC.

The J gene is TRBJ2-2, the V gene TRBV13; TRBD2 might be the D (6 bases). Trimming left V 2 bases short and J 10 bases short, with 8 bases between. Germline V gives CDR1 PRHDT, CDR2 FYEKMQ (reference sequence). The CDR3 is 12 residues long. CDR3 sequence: CASSLMREELFF. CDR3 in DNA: TGTGCCAGCAGCTTAATGCGGGAGGAGCTGTTTTTT.

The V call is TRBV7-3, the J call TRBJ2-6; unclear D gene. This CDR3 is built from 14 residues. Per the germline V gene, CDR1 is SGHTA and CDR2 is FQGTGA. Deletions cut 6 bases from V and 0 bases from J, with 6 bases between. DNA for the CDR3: TGTGCCAGCAGTTCTAGCTCTGGGGCCAACGTCCTGACTTTC. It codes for CASSSSSGANVLTF.

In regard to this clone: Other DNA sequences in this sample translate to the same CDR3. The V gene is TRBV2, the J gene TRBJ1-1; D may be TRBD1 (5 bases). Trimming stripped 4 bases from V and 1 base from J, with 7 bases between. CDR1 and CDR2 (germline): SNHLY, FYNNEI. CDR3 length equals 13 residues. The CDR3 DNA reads TGTGCCAGCAGTGGGCAGGGGAACACTGAAGCTTTCTTT. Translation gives CASSGQGNTEAFF.

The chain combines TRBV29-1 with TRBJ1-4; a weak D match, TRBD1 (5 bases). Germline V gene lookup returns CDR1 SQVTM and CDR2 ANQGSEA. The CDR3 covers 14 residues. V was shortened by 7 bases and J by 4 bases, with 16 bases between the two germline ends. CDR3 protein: CSAQRPGLNEKLFF. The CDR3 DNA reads TGCAGCGCCCAAAGGCCGGGACTTAATGAAAAACTGTTTTTT.

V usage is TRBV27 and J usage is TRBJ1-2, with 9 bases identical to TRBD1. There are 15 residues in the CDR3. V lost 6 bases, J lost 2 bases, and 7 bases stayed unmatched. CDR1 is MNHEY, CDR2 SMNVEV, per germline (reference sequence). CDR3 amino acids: CASSGQGPPNYGYTF. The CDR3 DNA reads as TGTGCCAGCAGCGGACAGGGGCCGCCCAACTATGGCTACACCTTC.

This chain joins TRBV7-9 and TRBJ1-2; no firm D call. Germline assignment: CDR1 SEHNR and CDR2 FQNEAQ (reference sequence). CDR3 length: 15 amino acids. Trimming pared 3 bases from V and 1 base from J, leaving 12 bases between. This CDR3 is CASSFGSLVNYGYTF. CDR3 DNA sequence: TGTGCCAGCAGCTTTGGGAGTCTTGTTAACTATGGCTACACCTTC.

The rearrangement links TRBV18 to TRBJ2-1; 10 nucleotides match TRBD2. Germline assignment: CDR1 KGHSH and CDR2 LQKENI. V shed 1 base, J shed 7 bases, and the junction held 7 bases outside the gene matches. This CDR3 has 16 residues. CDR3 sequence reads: CASSPLAGGLGNEQFF. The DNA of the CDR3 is TGTGCCAGCTCACCACTAGCGGGGGGCCTGGGGAATGAGCAGTTCTTC.

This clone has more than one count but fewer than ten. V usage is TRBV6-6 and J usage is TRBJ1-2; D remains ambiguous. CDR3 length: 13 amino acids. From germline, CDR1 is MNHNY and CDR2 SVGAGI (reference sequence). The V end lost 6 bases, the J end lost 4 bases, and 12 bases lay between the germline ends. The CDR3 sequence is CASSPEAGYGYTF. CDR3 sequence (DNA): TGTGCCAGCAGCCCCGAGGCTGGCTATGGCTACACCTTC.

CDR3 DNA: TGTGCCAGCAGTCCACGGGGACTGACGAACACTGAAGCTTTCTTT. Amino acids: CASSPRGLTNTEAFF. The chain employs TRBV6-5 and TRBJ1-1; tentative D call: TRBD1 (5 bases). CDR1 is MNHEY and CDR2 is SVGAGI in the germline V gene. V was shortened by 5 bases and J by 1 base, with 14 bases between the two germline ends. The CDR3 is 15 residues long.

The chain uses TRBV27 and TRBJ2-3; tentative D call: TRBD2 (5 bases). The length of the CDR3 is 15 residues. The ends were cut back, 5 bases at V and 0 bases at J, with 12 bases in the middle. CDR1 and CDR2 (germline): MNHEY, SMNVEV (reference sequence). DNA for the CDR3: TGTGCCAGCAGTCGCTCCCGGGGTAGCACAGATACGCAGTATTTT. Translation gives CASSRSRGSTDTQYF.

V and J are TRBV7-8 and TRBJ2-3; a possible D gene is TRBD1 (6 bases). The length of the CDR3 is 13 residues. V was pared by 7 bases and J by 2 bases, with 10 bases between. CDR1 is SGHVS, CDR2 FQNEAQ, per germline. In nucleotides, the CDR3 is TGTGCCAGCACGAGGGGGTCCACAGATACGCAGTATTTT. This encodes CASTRGSTDTQYF.

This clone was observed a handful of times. CDR3 sequence: CASSPFEAFF. The CDR3 bases are TGTGCCAGCAGCCCGTTCGAAGCTTTCTTT. The V call is TRBV11-2, the J call TRBJ1-1; D uncertain. The CDR3 has 10 residues. Between the trimmed V and J ends, which lost 5 bases and 8 bases, there was a span of 6 bases. Per the germline V gene, CDR1 is SGHAT and CDR2 is FQNNGV. The full variable domain, rest sourced from reference TRBV11-2 and TRBJ1-1, is EAGVAQSPRYKIIEKRQSVAFWCNPISGHATLYWYQQILGQGPKLLIQFQNNGVVDDSQLPKDRFSAERLKGVDSTLKIQPAKLEDSAVYLCASSPFEAFFGQGTRLTVV.

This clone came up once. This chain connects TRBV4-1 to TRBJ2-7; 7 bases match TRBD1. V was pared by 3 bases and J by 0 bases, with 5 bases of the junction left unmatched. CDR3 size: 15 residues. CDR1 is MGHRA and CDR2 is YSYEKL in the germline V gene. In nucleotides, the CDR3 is TGCGCCAGCAGCCACCGACAGGGAAACTCCTACGAGCAGTACTTC. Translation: CASSHRQGNSYEQYF.

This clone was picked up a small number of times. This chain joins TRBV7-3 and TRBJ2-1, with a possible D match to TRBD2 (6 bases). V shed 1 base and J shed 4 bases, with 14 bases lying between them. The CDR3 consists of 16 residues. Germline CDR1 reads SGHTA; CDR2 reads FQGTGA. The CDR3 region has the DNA TGTGCCAGCAGCTTAATGGCGGGGACCACGTACAATGAGCAGTTCTTC. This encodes CASSLMAGTTYNEQFF. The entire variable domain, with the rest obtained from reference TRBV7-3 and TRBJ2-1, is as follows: GAGVSQTPSNKVTEKGKYVELRCDPISGHTALYWYRQSLGQGPEFLIYFQGTGAADDSGLPNDRFFAVRPEGSVSTLKIQRTERGDSAVYLCASSLMAGTTYNEQFFGPGTRLTVL.

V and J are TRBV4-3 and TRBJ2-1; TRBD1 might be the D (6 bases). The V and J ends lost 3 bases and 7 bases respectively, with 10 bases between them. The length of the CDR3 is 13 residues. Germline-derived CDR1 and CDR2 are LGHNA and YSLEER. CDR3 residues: CASSHGQMNEQFF. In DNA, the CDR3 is TGCGCCAGCAGCCACGGACAGATGAATGAGCAGTTCTTC.

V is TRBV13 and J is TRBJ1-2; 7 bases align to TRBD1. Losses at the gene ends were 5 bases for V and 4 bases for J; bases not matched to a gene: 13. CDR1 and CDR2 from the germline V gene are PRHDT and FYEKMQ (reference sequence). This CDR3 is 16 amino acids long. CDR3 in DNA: TGTGCCAGCAGCCCCAAGACAGGGAAAAGGATCTATGGCTACACCTTC. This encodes CASSPKTGKRIYGYTF. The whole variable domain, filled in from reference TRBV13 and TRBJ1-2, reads AAGVIQSPRHLIKEKRETATLKCYPIPRHDTVYWYQQGPGQDPQFLISFYEKMQSDKGSIPDRFSAQQFSDYHSELNMSSLELGDSALYFCASSPKTGKRIYGYTFGSGTRLTVV.

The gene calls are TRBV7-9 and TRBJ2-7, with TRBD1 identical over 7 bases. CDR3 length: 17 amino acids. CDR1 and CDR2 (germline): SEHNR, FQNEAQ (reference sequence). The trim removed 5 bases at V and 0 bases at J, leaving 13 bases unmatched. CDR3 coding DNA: TGTGCCAGCAGCCAAACTCTTACGGACAGGAGCTCCTACGAGCAGTACTTC. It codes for CASSQTLTDRSSYEQYF.

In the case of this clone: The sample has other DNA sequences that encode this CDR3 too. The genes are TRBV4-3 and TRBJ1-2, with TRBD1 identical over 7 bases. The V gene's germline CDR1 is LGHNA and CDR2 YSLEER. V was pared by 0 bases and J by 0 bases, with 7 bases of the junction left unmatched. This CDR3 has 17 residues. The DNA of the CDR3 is TGCGCCAGCAGCCAAGATGGGACAGCATATCCTAACTATGGCTACACCTTC. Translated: CASSQDGTAYPNYGYTF.

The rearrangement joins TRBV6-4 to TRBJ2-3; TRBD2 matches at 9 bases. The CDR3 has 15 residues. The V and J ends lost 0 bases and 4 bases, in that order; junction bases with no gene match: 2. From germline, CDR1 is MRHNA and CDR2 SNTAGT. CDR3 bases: TGTGCCAGCAGTGACTCGCGGGGGGGCGCAGATACGCAGTATTTT. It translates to CASSDSRGGADTQYF.

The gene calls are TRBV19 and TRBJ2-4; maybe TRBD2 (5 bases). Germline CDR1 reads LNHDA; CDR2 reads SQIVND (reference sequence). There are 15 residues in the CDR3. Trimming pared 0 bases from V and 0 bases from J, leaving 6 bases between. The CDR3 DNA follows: TGTGCCAGTAGTATAGAGGCGGGAGCCAAAAACATTCAGTACTTC. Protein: CASSIEAGAKNIQYF. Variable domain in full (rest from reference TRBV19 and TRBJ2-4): DGGITQSPKYLFRKEGQNVTLSCEQNLNHDAMYWYRQDPGQGLRLIYYSQIVNDFQKGDIAEGYSVSREKKESFPLTVTSAQKNPTAFYLCASSIEAGAKNIQYFGAGTRLSVL.

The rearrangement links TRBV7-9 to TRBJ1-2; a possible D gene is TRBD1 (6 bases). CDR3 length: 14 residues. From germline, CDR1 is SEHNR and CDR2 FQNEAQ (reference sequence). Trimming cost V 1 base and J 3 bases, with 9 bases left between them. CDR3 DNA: TGTGCCAGCAGCTTAGGACAGGTTGACTATGGCTACACCTTC. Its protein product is CASSLGQVDYGYTF.

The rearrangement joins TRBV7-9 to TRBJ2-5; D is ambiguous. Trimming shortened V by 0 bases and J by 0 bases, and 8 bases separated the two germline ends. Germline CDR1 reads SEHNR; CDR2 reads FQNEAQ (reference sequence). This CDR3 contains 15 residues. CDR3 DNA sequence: TGTGCCAGCAGCTTAGCGGCGGTTTACCAAGAGACCCAGTACTTC. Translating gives CASSLAAVYQETQYF.

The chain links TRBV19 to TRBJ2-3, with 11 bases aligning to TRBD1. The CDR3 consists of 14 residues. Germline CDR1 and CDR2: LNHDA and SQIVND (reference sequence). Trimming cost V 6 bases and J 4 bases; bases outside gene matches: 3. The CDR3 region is CASRPGQGADTQYF. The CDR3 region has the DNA TGTGCCAGTAGACCGGGACAGGGGGCAGATACGCAGTATTTT.

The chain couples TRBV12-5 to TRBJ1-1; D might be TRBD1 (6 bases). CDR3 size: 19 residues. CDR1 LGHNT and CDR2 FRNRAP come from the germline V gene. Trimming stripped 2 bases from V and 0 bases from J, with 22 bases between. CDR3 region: CASGLYPTRGGVVNTEAFF. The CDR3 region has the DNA TGTGCTAGTGGTTTGTACCCCACAAGGGGGGGAGTTGTGAACACTGAAGCTTTCTTT.